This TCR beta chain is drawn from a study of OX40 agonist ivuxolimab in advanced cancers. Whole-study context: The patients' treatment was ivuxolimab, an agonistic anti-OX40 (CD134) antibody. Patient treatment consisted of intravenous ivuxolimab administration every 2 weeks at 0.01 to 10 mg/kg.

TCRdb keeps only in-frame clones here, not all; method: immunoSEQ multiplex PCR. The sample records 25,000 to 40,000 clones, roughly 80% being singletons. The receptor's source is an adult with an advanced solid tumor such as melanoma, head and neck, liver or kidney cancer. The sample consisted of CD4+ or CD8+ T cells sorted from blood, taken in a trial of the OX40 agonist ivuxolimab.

CDR3 nucleotide sequence: TGTGCCAGCAGGAGAGACAGTTTAATGGATGTGAACACTGAAGCTTTCTTT. This encodes CASRRDSLMDVNTEAFF. The rearrangement joins TRBV7-9 to TRBJ1-1; possible D gene TRBD1, 5 bases. The CDR3 runs 17 residues. The V end lost 6 bases, the J end lost 0 bases, and 20 bases lay between the germline ends. The germline CDR1 and CDR2 sequences are SEHNR and FQNEAQ (reference sequence). Full variable domain (missing parts from reference TRBV7-9 and TRBJ1-1): DTGVSQNPRHKITKRGQNVTFRCDPISEHNRLYWYRQTLGQGPEFLTYFQNEAQLEKSRLLSDRFSAERPKGSFSTLEIQRTEQGDSAMYLCASRRDSLMDVNTEAFFGQGTRLTVV.